This entry is about one T cell receptor (beta chain). This CDR3 comprises 16 residues. Trimming removed 0 bases from V and 4 bases from J, with 14 bases in between. Germline V CDR1 and CDR2: SGHRS, YFSETQ. These data belong to a study of blood T cell repertoires in COVID-19. Study overall: Researchers got acute and convalescent COVID-19 samples from the United States, Italy and Spain. PBMCs, B-cell-depleted T cells, or T cells were the source of the cDNA or gDNA that made up the material.

In the original analysis: Amplification of reference gene primers provided the estimated nucleated cell counts. Method: immunoSEQ multiplex PCR; TCRdb's copy keeps in-frame clones and lacks some. D and trimming come from the DNA, and the V and J calls and clone size come from that table. Here the sample spans more than 250,000 clones, roughly 87% being singletons. The chain employs TRBV5-1 and TRBJ2-1; perhaps TRBD2 as D (6 bases). The clonotype comes from a man in his fifties or sixties with active or convalescent COVID-19. The sample consisted of peripheral blood. CDR3 loop: CASSLVGDFQYNEQFF. CDR3 DNA sequence: TGCGCCAGCAGCTTGGTAGGGGACTTTCAATACAATGAGCAGTTCTTC. Together with reference TRBV5-1 and TRBJ2-1, the CDR3 gives the full variable domain: KAGVTQTPRYLIKTRGQQVTLSCSPISGHRSVSWYQQTPGQGLQFLFEYFSETQRNKGNFPGRFSGRQFSNSRSEMNVSTLELGDSALYLCASSLVGDFQYNEQFFGPGTRLTVL.